A single sample is the source of the 22 T cell receptor beta chains below, sequenced in a study of regulatory T cells in long-lasting Graves disease. The sample's time point: newly diagnosed GD, antithyroid drugs for less than 3 months. Preparation of the TCR library used RNA extracted from PBMCs. Both iRepertoire HTBI primers and Arm-PCR of CDR3 regions were used to build the TCR beta libraries. TCRdb fed the multiplex PCR reads into MiXCR, producing one record per CDR3 protein. The sample contains roughly 380,000 distinct CDR3 sequences, over 15% of which appear only once. A further study also used this sample, focusing on T cells in Graves' hyperthyroidism and ophthalmopathy.

The sample consisted of peripheral blood mononuclear cells (PBMCs), taken at new diagnosis, from a patient treated with antithyroid drugs. The receptors come from a middle-aged man with Graves disease.

This clonotype was counted at least ten times. This chain connects TRBV6-2 or TRBV6-3 to TRBJ2-7; D may match TRBD1 or TRBD2 (5 bases each). The CDR3 consists of 15 residues. Germline assignment: CDR1 MNHEY and CDR2 SVGEGT. V lost 5 bases and J 3 bases, leaving 17 bases between the germline ends. CDR3 protein: CASSGPGTADYEQYF. The CDR3 DNA reads TGTGCCAGCAGTGGCCCCGGGACGGCCGACTACGAGCAGTACTTC.

Regarding this clonotype: The junction does not match germline at one end; this may be a read error. The chain joins TRBV28 to TRBJ1-3; 7 bases map to TRBD1. The CDR3 length is 17 residues. Germline-derived CDR1 and CDR2 are MDHEN and SYDVKM. The CDR3 DNA is TGTGCCAGCAGTTCCCCGGGACAGTTTTTCTCTGGAAACACCGTATATTTT. The encoded protein is CASSSPGQFFSGNTVYF.

This clonotype has only a few counts. This sequence joins TRBV12-3 or TRBV12-4 and TRBJ1-5; D not resolved. The CDR3 extends over 13 amino acids. V was cut by 7 bases and J by 11 bases, with 18 bases left in between. CDR3 amino acids: CASTGLGVEAQHF. CDR3 nucleotides: TGTGCCAGCACTGGCCTCGGGGTCGAGGCCCAGCATTTT.

The genes are TRBV7-9 and TRBJ1-4, with D tentatively TRBD1 (5 bases). Trimming removed 5 bases from V and 3 bases from J, with 13 bases in between. Per the germline V gene, CDR1 is SEHNR and CDR2 is FQNEAQ (reference sequence). The CDR3 is 15 amino acids. CDR3 loop: CASSPEGSPNEKLFF. The CDR3 DNA sequence: TGTGCCAGCAGCCCAGAGGGGAGCCCTAATGAAAAACTGTTTTTT.

A remark on this clonotype: The junction does not match germline at one end; this may be a read error. This rearrangement joins TRBV28 to TRBJ1-1; D gene unclear. The CDR3 extends over 11 amino acids. Germline CDR1 and CDR2: MDHEN and SYDVKM. The CDR3 protein is CASSLLTEALF. The CDR3 nucleotides read TGTGCCAGCAGTTTGTTGACTGAAGCTCTCTTT.

The rearrangement uses TRBV5-1 and TRBJ1-2, with D possibly being TRBD1 (6 bases). The CDR3 loop spans 11 amino acids. Germline CDR1 is SGHRS and CDR2 is YFSETQ. With 6 bases removed from V and 6 bases from J, the gap between germline ends came to 9 bases. The CDR3 DNA is TGCGCCAGCAACCCAGGGGATGGCTACACCTTC. Translated, it gives CASNPGDGYTF. The full variable domain, in which reference TRBV5-1 and TRBJ1-2 provide the parts outside the CDR3, is KAGVTQTPRYLIKTRGQQVTLSCSPISGHRSVSWYQQTPGQGLQFLFEYFSETQRNKGNFPGRFSGRQFSNSRSEMNVSTLELGDSALYLCASNPGDGYTFGSGTRLTVV.

With respect to this clonotype: This may arise from a read error, as a much more abundant clone is one base away. The chain is built from TRBV2 and TRBJ2-1, with 9 bases that match TRBD2. V trimming: 5 bases; J trimming: 1 base; junction bases outside the gene matches: 6. The CDR3 length is 16 residues. Per the germline V gene, CDR1 is SNHLY and CDR2 is FYNNEI. The CDR3 DNA sequence: TGTGCCAGCAGTCGACTAGCGGAGGCTTCCTACAATGAGCAGTTCTTC. Encoded protein: CASSRLAEASYNEQFF.

The chain combines TRBV27 with TRBJ2-7, with unresolved D. Germline V gene lookup returns CDR1 MNHEY and CDR2 SMNVEV (reference sequence). The V end was cut by 6 bases, the J end by 6 bases, with 9 bases between. This CDR3 spans 11 amino acids. CDR3 residues: CASSKGSEQYF. Here the CDR3 DNA reads TGTGCCAGCAGCAAGGGAAGCGAGCAGTACTTC.

Ten or more counts support this clonotype. V gene TRBV20-1 combines with J gene TRBJ2-3, with 7 bases matching TRBD1. This CDR3 is built from 13 residues. V dropped 6 bases and J dropped 1; count of bases not matched to a gene: 4. Per germline, CDR1 DFQATT and CDR2 SNEGSKA (reference sequence). In DNA form, the CDR3 reads TGCAGTGCAACCGGACAGGGCACAGATACGCAGTATTTT. It specifies CSATGQGTDTQYF.

The J gene is TRBJ1-1, the V gene TRBV20-1; D is perhaps TRBD1 (5 bases). CDR3 size: 15 residues. Trimming stripped 2 bases from V and 4 bases from J, with 17 bases between. Germline V gene data show CDR1 as DFQATT and CDR2 as SNEGSKA (reference sequence). CDR3 residues: CSARSGPLRGTEAFF. The CDR3 DNA reads as TGCAGTGCTAGATCGGGGCCCCTTAGGGGCACTGAAGCTTTCTTT.

The sample holds a few counts of this clonotype. The chain is built from TRBV27 and TRBJ1-2, with 8 bases that match TRBD1. The germline V gene has CDR1 MNHEY and CDR2 SMNVEV (reference sequence). The CDR3 sequence is 12 residues long. With 6 bases clipped from V and 8 bases from J, the junction kept 5 bases outside the gene matches. The CDR3 protein is CASSDRGGGYTF. CDR3 DNA sequence: TGTGCCAGCAGCGACAGGGGAGGGGGCTACACCTTC.

This clonotype turned up a few times. The rearrangement uses TRBV7-3 and TRBJ2-6; 7 bases are shared with TRBD1. V was clipped by 2 bases and J by 1 base; unmatched bases: 2. CDR1 and CDR2 (germline): SGHTA, FQGTGA. This CDR3 contains 16 residues. CDR3 nucleotide sequence: TGTGCCAGCAGCTTAGAGGGGGCTTCTGGGGCCAACGTCCTGACTTTC. Protein sequence: CASSLEGASGANVLTF. Full variable domain (missing parts from reference TRBV7-3 and TRBJ2-6): GAGVSQTPSNKVTEKGKYVELRCDPISGHTALYWYRQSLGQGPEFLIYFQGTGAADDSGLPNDRFFAVRPEGSVSTLKIQRTERGDSAVYLCASSLEGASGANVLTFGAGSRLTVL.

The table lists this clonotype with a few counts. V and J are TRBV5-4 and TRBJ2-4; D not resolved. V was cut by 4 bases and J by 1 base, with 12 bases left in between. Germline CDR1 and CDR2: SGHNT and YYREEE (reference sequence). CDR3 length: 15 amino acids. CDR3 DNA: TGTGCCAGCAGCCCGGATTTGGCGGCCAAAAACATTCAGTACTTC. It codes for CASSPDLAAKNIQYF. Looking up the rest from reference TRBV5-4 and TRBJ2-4 gives the full variable domain: ETGVTQSPTHLIKTRGQQVTLRCSSQSGHNTVSWYQQALGQGPQFIFQYYREEENGRGNFPPRFSGLQFPNYSSELNVNALELDDSALYLCASSPDLAAKNIQYFGAGTRLSVL.

As to this clonotype: A junction boundary mismatches the germline segment, possibly from a read error. The gene calls are TRBV20-1 and TRBJ2-3; tentative D call: TRBD1 (5 bases). The CDR3 contains 14 residues. Germline V gene lookup returns CDR1 DFQATT and CDR2 SNEGSKA (reference sequence). CDR3 bases: TGCAGTGCTAGAGTACAGGCCGCCACAGGTACGCAGTATTTT. As protein: CSARVQAATGTQYF.

This clonotype was recorded once. This chain uses TRBV27 with TRBJ2-1, with 13 bases fitting TRBD2. The V segment lost 4 bases and the J segment 8 bases; nucleotides outside the gene matches: 5. There are 15 residues in the CDR3. The germline V gene encodes CDR1 MNHEY and CDR2 SMNVEV (reference sequence). CDR3 residues: CASSSRTSGGYEQFF. CDR3 sequence (DNA): TGTGCCAGCAGTTCCCGGACTAGCGGGGGTTATGAGCAGTTCTTC.

In this sample, this clonotype turned up a few times. V and J are TRBV20-1 and TRBJ2-6; tentative D call: TRBD1 (6 bases). The CDR3 covers 17 residues. Germline V gene sequence: CDR1 DFQATT, CDR2 SNEGSKA (reference sequence). The germline V and J ends were trimmed by 5 bases and 1 base, with 18 bases remaining between them. The CDR3 DNA reads as TGCAGTGCTGGGGATGGGACACCCATTTCTGGGGCCAACGTCCTGACTTTC. Protein sequence: CSAGDGTPISGANVLTF.

Only a few counts were recorded for this clonotype. The V gene is TRBV28, the J gene TRBJ1-1; maybe TRBD1 (5 bases). The CDR3 sequence is 15 residues long. CDR1 and CDR2 (germline): MDHEN, SYDVKM. Deletions cut 5 bases from V and 5 bases from J, with 18 bases between. The CDR3 here is CASSARGSWRTEAFF. In nucleotides, the CDR3 is TGTGCCAGCAGTGCTCGGGGCAGCTGGAGGACTGAAGCTTTCTTT.

A word on this clonotype: This probably arose from a read error, given a far larger clone one base away. V and J are TRBV20-1 and TRBJ2-1; 9 bases fit TRBD2. V dropped 2 bases and J dropped 10; count of bases not matched to a gene: 12. Germline-derived CDR1 and CDR2 are DFQATT and SNEGSKA (reference sequence). The CDR3 spans 15 residues. The CDR3 loop is CSARLAGIPPYEQFF. The CDR3 DNA follows: TGCAGTGCTAGACTAGCGGGGATCCCTCCCTACGAGCAGTTCTTC.

This clonotype has more than one count but fewer than ten. This chain connects TRBV18 to TRBJ2-2; perhaps TRBD1 as D (5 bases). The CDR3 runs 16 residues. V was shortened by 1 base and J by 0 bases, with 9 bases between the two germline ends. CDR1 is KGHSH, CDR2 LQKENI, per germline. CDR3: CASSPLVTANTGELFF. CDR3 sequence (DNA): TGTGCCAGCTCACCACTCGTGACAGCGAACACCGGGGAGCTGTTTTTT.

This clonotype appeared many times. The rearrangement uses TRBV7-2 and TRBJ1-5; a possible D gene is TRBD1 (5 bases). Deletions cut 6 bases from V and 5 bases from J, with 17 bases between. The CDR3 length is 15 residues. In germline, CDR1 is SGHTA, CDR2 FQGNSA. The CDR3 DNA sequence: TGTGCCAGCAGACAAAATGGGGGGGGGGATCAGCCCCAGCATTTT. Protein sequence: CASRQNGGGDQPQHF.

The V call is TRBV28, the J call TRBJ1-2; maybe TRBD1 (6 bases). In germline, CDR1 is MDHEN, CDR2 SYDVKM. CDR3 length: 15 residues. V was pared by 5 bases and J by 2 bases, with 15 bases between. The CDR3 region has the DNA TGTGCCAGCAGTCCGCCTCGACAGGAGAACTATGGCTACACCTTC. This codes for CASSPPRQENYGYTF.

This clonotype was observed at least ten times. The V call is TRBV5-1, the J call TRBJ2-3; no firm D call. Trimming cost V 3 bases and J 6 bases, with 14 bases left between them. This CDR3 is 14 amino acids long. Germline V gene sequence: CDR1 SGHRS, CDR2 YFSETQ. This CDR3 is CASSSGLVEDTQYF. As DNA, the CDR3 is TGCGCCAGCAGCTCCGGCCTGGTGGAGGATACGCAGTATTTT.